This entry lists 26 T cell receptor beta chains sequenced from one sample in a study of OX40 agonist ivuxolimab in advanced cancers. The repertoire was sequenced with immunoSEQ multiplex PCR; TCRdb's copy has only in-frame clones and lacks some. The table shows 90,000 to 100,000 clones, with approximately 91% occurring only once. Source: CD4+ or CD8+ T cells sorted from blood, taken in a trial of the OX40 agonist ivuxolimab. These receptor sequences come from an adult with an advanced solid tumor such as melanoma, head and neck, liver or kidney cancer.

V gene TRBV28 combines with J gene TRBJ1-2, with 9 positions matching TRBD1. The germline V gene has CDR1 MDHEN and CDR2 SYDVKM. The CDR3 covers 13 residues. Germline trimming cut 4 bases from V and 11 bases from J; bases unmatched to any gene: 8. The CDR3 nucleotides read TGTGCCAGCAGTTCGGGACAGGGAAGACGGTACACCTTC. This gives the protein CASSSGQGRRYTF.

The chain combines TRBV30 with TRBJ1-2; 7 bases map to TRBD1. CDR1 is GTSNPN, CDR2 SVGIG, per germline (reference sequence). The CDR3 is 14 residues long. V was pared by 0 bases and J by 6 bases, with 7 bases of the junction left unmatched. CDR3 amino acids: CAWSVTGAANGYTF. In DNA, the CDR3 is TGTGCCTGGAGTGTAACAGGGGCCGCGAATGGCTACACCTTC.

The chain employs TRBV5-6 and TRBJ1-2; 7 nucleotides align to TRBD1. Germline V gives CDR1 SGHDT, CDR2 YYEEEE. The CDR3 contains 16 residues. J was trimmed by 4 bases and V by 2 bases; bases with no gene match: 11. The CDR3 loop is CASSLAYQGEIYGYTF. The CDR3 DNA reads TGTGCCAGCAGCTTAGCCTATCAGGGGGAGATCTATGGCTACACCTTC.

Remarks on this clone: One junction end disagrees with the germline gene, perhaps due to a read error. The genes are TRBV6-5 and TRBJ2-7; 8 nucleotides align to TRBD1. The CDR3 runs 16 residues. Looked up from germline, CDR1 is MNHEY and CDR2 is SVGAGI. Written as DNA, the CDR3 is TGTGCCAGCGGTTACCTGCCGGGACAGGCTGCCTACGAGCAGTACTTC. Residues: CASGYLPGQAAYEQYF.

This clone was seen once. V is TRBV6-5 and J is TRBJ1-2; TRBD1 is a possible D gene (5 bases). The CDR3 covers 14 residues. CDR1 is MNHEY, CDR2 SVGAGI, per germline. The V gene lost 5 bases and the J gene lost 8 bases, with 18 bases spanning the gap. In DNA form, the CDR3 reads TGTGCCAGCAGTCCCGACGGGACCTGGGGGGGCTACACCTTC. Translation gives CASSPDGTWGGYTF.

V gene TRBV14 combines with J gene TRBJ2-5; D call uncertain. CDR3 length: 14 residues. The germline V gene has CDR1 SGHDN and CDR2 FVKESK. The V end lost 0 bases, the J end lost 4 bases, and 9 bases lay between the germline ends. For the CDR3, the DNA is TGTGCCAGCAGCCAAGAACCCCTGACAGAGACCCAGTACTTC. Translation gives CASSQEPLTETQYF.

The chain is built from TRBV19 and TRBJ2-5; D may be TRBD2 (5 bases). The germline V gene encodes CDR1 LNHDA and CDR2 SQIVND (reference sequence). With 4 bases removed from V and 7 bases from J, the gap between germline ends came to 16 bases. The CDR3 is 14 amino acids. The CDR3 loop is CASSTTRARGTQYF. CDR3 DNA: TGTGCCAGTAGTACCACGCGGGCCAGAGGGACCCAGTACTTC.

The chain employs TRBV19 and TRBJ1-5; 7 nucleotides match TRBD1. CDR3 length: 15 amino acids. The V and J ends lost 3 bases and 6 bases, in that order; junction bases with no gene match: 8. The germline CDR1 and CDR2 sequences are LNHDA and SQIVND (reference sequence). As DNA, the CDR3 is TGTGCCAGTAGTATCAGCGACAGGGCGGCTCAGCCCCAGCATTTT. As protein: CASSISDRAAQPQHF.

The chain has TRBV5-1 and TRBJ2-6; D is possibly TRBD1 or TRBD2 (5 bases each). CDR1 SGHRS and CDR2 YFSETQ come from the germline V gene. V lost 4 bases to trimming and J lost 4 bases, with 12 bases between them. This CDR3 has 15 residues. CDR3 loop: CASSRDPRGANVLTF. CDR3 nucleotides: TGCGCCAGCAGCAGGGACCCGAGGGGGGCCAACGTCCTGACTTTC.

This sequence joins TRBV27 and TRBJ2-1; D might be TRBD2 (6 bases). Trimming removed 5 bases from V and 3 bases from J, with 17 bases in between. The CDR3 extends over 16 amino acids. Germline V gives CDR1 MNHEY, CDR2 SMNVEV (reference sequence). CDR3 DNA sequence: TGTGCCAGCAGTGAGGGGCTGCGGGATTTCTACAATGAGCAGTTCTTC. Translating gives CASSEGLRDFYNEQFF.

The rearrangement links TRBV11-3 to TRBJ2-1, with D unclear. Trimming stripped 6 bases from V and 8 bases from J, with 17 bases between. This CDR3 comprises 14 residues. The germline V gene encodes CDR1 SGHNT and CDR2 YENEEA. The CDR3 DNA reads TGTGCCAGCAGACAGCGCCTCGGCGGAGATGAGCAGTTCTTC. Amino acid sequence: CASRQRLGGDEQFF.

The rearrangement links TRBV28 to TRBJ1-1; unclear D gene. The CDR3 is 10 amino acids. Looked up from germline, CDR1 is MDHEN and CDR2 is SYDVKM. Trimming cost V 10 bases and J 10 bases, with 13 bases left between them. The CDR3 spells CATTDGLAFF. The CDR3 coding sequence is TGTGCCACTACTGACGGCCTAGCTTTCTTT.

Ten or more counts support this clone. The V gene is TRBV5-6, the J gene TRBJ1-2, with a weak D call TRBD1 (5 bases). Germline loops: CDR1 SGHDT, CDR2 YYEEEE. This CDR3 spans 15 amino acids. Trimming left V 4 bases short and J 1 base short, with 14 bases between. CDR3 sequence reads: CASSGRDAGNYGYTF. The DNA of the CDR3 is TGTGCCAGCAGCGGACGGGACGCGGGTAACTATGGCTACACCTTC.

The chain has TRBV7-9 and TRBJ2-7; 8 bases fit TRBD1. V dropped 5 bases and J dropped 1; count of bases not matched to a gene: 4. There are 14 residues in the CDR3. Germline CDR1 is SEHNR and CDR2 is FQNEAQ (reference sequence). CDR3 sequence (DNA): TGTGCCAGCAGCCCCCAGGGGGCGTCCTACGAGCAGTACTTC. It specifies CASSPQGASYEQYF. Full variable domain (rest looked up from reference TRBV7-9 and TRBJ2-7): DTGVSQNPRHKITKRGQNVTFRCDPISEHNRLYWYRQTLGQGPEFLTYFQNEAQLEKSRLLSDRFSAERPKGSFSTLEIQRTEQGDSAMYLCASSPQGASYEQYFGPGTRLTVT.

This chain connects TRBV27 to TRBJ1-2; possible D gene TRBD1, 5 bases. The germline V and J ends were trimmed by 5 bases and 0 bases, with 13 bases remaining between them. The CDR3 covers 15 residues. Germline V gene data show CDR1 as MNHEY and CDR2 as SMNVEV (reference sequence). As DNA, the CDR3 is TGTGCCAGCAGTGTCGACAGACTAACTAACTATGGCTACACCTTC. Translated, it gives CASSVDRLTNYGYTF.

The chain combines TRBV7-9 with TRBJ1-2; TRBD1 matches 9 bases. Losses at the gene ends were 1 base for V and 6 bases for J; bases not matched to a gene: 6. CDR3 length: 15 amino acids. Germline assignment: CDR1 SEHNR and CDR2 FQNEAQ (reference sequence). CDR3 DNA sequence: TGTGCCAGCAGCTTAGGGACAGGGGATAGGAATGGCTACACCTTC. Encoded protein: CASSLGTGDRNGYTF.

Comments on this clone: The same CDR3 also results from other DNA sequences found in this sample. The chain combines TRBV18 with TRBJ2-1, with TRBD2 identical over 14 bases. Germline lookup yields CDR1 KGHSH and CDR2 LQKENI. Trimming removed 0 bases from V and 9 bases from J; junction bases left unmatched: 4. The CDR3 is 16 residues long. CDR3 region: CASSPPGLAGVGEQFF. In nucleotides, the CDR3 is TGTGCCAGCTCACCACCGGGACTAGCGGGAGTGGGTGAGCAGTTCTTC.

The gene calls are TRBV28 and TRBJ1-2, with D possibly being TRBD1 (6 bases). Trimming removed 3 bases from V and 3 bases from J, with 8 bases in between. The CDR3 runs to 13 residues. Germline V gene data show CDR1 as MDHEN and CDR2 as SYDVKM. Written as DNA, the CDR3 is TGTGCCAGCAGTTTCGGGGGCCACTATGGCTACACCTTC. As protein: CASSFGGHYGYTF.

CDR3 nucleotide sequence: TGTGCCAGTAGTTACTGGCAAAGCTCCTACAATGAGCAGTTCTTC. This gives the protein CASSYWQSSYNEQFF. The chain joins TRBV19 to TRBJ2-1, with D unresolved. Trimming left V 5 bases short and J 0 bases short, with 11 bases between. Germline V gene data show CDR1 as LNHDA and CDR2 as SQIVND (reference sequence). CDR3 size: 15 residues.

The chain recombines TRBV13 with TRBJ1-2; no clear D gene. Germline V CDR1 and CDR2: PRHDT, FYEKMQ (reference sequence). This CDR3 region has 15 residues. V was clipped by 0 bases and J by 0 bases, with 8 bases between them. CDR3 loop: CASSLGGNPNYGYTF. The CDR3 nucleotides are TGTGCCAGCAGCTTAGGAGGGAACCCTAACTATGGCTACACCTTC.

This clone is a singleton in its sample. CDR3 nucleotide sequence: TGTGCCAGCAGCTCGAGGGTATTCACAGATACGCAGTATTTT. Translating gives CASSSRVFTDTQYF. The chain carries TRBV11-2 and TRBJ2-3; D might be TRBD2 (5 bases). Trimming removed 4 bases from V and 2 bases from J, with 10 bases in between. The CDR3 contains 14 residues. CDR1 and CDR2 from the germline V gene are SGHAT and FQNNGV. Full variable domain (outside the CDR3, taken from reference TRBV11-2 and TRBJ2-3): EAGVAQSPRYKIIEKRQSVAFWCNPISGHATLYWYQQILGQGPKLLIQFQNNGVVDDSQLPKDRFSAERLKGVDSTLKIQPAKLEDSAVYLCASSSRVFTDTQYFGPGTRLTVL.

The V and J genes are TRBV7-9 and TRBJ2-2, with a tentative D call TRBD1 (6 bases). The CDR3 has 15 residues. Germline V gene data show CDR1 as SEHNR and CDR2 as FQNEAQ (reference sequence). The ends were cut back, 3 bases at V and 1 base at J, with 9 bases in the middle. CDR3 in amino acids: CASSFGTLNTGELFF. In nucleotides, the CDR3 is TGTGCCAGCAGCTTTGGGACACTGAACACCGGGGAGCTGTTTTTT.

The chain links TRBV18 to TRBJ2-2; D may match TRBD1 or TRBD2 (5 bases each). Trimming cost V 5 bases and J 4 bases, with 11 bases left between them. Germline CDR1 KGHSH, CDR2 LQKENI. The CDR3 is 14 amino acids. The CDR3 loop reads CASSAGRATGELFF. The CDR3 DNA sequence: TGTGCCAGCTCAGCGGGCAGGGCCACCGGGGAGCTGTTTTTT. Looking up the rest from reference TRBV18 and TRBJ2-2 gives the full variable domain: NAGVMQNPRHLVRRRGQEARLRCSPMKGHSHVYWYRQLPEEGLKFMVYLQKENIIDESGMPKERFSAEFPKEGPSILRIQQVVRGDSAAYFCASSAGRATGELFFGEGSRLTVL.

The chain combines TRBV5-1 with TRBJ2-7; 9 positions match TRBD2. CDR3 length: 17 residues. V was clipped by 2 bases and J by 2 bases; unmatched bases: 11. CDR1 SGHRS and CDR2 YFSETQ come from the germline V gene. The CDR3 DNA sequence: TGCGCCAGCAGCTTACTAAAAACAGAGCGGGGGGCCTACGAGCAGTACTTC. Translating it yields CASSLLKTERGAYEQYF.

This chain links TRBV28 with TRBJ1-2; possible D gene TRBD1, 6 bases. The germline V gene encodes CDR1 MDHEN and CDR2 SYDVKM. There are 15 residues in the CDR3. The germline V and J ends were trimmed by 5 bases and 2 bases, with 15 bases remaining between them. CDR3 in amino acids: CASSPGAGENYGYTF. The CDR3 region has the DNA TGTGCCAGCAGTCCCGGGGCAGGGGAGAACTATGGCTACACCTTC.

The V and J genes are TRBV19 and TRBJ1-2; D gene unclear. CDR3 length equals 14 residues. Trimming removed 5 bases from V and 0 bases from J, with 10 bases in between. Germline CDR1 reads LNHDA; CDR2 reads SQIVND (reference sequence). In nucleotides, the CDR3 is TGTGCCAGTAGTGGAGGGTCCCCTAACTATGGCTACACCTTC. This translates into CASSGGSPNYGYTF.